This T cell receptor (beta chain) originates from a study of T cell repertoires in cytomegalovirus infection (dated by TCRdb to 2018 to 2020). Regarding the complete study: The peptide stimulations were aimed at well-studied HLA-B-restricted epitopes as well as recently identified HLA-C-restricted CMV epitopes, whose presentation resists viral immunomodulation. Donor HLA type was relevant to the analysis, as public TCR beta signatures indicated carriage of CMV infection together with the matching HLA type.

General findings and caveats noted by the study authors: In both this cohort and an independent cohort of 350 or so donors, the cumulative frequency of public TCR beta family members distinguished carriers of CMV infection plus the relevant HLA type. The ex vivo response was dominated by HLA-C-restricted CMV-specific TCR beta clonotypes, which also provided the single most frequent clonotype in two of eight donors.

The CDR3 starts with the cysteine, ends with the phenylalanine, and has 14 residues. Just CDR3 DNA is preserved here, 42 bases in frame from base 1. Via the germline V gene, CDR1 is MNHEY and CDR2 SVGEGT. V is reduced by 0 bases and J by 2 bases, leaving a spacing of 7 bases between them. Data came from an Illumina HiSeq 1500. TCRdb trimmed public reads at Q25 via fastp, called clones via MiXCR and kept in-frame beta chains. Entries that share a CDR3 protein sequence are merged under the most common genes and DNA. The sample table holds hundreds of thousands of distinct CDR3 sequences, of which roughly 30% were seen once. The top ten hold about 20% of the sample. On this clonotype: The antigen it binds to is not known. Base quality data are lacking; no much larger clone is found one base away.

What the treatment or condition label conveys for this sample: in vitro stimulation with specific CMV peptide epitopes to enrich CMV-specific T cells. Material: cultured PBMCs, obtained from culture after CMV antigen stimulation. The origin of this receptor is a human donor in good health (CMV status not recorded). Some clones in this sample may be carry-over from other donors' samples. The sequence links TRBV6-2 or TRBV6-3 to TRBJ2-5, with a tentative D gene TRBD2 over 5 matching bases. The nucleotide sequence reads as follows: TGTGCCAGCAGTTACTCGGGGAGACAAGAGACCCAGTACTTC. It specifies CASSYSGRQETQYF.